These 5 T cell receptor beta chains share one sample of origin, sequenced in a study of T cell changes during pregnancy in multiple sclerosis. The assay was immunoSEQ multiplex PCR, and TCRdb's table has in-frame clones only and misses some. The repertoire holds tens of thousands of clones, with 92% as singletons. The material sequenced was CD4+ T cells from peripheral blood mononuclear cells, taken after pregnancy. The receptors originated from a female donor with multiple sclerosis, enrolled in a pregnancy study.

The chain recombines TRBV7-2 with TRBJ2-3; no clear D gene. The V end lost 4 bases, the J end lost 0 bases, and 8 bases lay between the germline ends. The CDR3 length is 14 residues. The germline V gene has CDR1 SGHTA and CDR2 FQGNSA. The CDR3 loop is CASSSPRSTDTQYF. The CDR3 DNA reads TGTGCCAGCAGCTCCCCCCGGAGCACAGATACGCAGTATTTT.

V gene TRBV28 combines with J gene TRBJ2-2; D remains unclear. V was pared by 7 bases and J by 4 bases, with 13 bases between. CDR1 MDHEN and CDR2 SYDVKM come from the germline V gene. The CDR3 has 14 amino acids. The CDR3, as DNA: TGTGCCAGCACGAGTGGGCAGGTCACCGGGGAGCTGTTTTTT. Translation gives CASTSGQVTGELFF.

CDR3: CASSLRTGEGYTF. CDR3 nucleotides: TGTGCCAGCAGCTTACGGACAGGGGAGGGCTACACCTTC. The chain is built from TRBV7-3 and TRBJ1-2, with 9 nucleotides matching TRBD1. After removal of 2 bases from V and 8 bases from J, the junction contained 3 bases not matched to a gene. The CDR3 sequence is 13 residues long. Germline CDR1 is SGHTA and CDR2 is FQGTGA.

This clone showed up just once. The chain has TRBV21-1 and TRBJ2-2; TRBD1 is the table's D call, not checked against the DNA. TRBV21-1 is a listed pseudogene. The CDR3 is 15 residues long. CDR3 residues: CASSKALQGIGELFF. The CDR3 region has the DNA TGTGCCAGCAGCAAAGCCCTACAGGGGATCGGGGAGCTGTTTTTT.

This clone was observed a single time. The CDR3 region is CASSFRGRAVGNEQFF. CDR3 sequence (DNA): TGTGCCAGCAGCTTTCGGGGGAGGGCCGTCGGCAATGAGCAGTTCTTC. The chain links TRBV7-8 to TRBJ2-1; 7 bases line up with TRBD2. The CDR3 length is 16 residues. Trimming took 3 bases from V and 6 from J; bases not matched to a gene: 11. Per germline, CDR1 SGHVS and CDR2 FQNEAQ.